This T cell receptor beta chain emerged from a study of blood T cells in healthy people across ages. Every donor provided ten milliliters of peripheral blood. A second PCR of 7 to 11 cycles used a sample-barcoded 5' primer and a J-beta primer mix. Each of the cDNA molecules was tagged by a template-switch adaptor with 12 random nucleotides. Each sample provided no less than 3 million CDR3-containing paired-end reads. TCRdb itself ran the 5' RACE reads through MiXCR, one entry per CDR3 protein. Of 1 million to 1.2 million distinct CDR3 sequences listed, 35% to 40% are singletons. The CDR3 loop spans 13 amino acids. V was cut by 5 bases and J by 2 bases, with 7 bases left in between. Looked up from germline, CDR1 is LNHDA and CDR2 is SQIVND (reference sequence).

The receptor was isolated from a man younger than 35 in good health. V is TRBV19 and J is TRBJ1-5; possible D gene TRBD1, 5 bases. The specimen sequenced was blood. Here the CDR3 DNA reads TGTGCCAGTAGTGAGGGGCGCAATCAGCCCCAGCATTTT. This encodes CASSEGRNQPQHF.